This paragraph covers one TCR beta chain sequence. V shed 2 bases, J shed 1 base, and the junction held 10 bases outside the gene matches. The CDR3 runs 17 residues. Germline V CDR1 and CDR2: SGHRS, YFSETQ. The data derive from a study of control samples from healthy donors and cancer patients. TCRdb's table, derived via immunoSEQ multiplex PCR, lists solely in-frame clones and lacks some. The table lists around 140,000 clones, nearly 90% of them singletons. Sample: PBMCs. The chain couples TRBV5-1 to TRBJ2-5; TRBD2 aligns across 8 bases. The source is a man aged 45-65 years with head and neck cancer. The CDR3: CASSFSAPGLGQETQYF. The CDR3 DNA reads TGCGCCAGCAGCTTCTCCGCCCCGGGACTAGGCCAAGAGACCCAGTACTTC.